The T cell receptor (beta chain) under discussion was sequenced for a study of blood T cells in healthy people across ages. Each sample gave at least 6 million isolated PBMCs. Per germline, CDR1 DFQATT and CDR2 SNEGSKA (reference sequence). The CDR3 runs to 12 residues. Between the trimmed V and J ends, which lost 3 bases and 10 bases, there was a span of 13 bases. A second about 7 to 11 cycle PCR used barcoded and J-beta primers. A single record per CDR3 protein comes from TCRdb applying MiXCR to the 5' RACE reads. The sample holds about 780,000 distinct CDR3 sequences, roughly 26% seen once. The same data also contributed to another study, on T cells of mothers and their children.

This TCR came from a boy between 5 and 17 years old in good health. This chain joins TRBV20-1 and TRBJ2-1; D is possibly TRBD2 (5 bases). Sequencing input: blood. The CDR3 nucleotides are TGCAGTGCTAGCCGTGCCACGGGGGAGCAGTTCTTC. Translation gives CSASRATGEQFF.